The 15 T cell receptor beta chains below were found in one sample sequenced in a study of T cell changes during pregnancy in multiple sclerosis. Method: immunoSEQ multiplex PCR; TCRdb's copy keeps in-frame clones and lacks some. The sample lists around 62,000 clones; about nine tenths were seen once. Here the sequenced sample was peripheral blood, taken in the second trimester of pregnancy. Source of these receptors: a female donor in good health, enrolled as a control in a pregnancy study.

This chain uses TRBV28 with TRBJ2-3; 9 bases agree with TRBD2. Looked up from germline, CDR1 is MDHEN and CDR2 is SYDVKM. V was clipped by 1 base and J by 2 bases; unmatched bases: 13. The CDR3 contains 19 residues. The CDR3 here is CASSLFPRGLALSTDTQYF. The CDR3 coding sequence is TGTGCCAGCAGTTTATTCCCCCGGGGACTAGCCCTTTCCACAGATACGCAGTATTTT. Full variable domain (remainder filled in from reference TRBV28 and TRBJ2-3): DVKVTQSSRYLVKRTGEKVFLECVQDMDHENMFWYRQDPGLGLRLIYFSYDVKMKEKGDIPEGYSVSREKKERFSLILESASTNQTSMYLCASSLFPRGLALSTDTQYFGPGTRLTVL.

The chain carries TRBV30 and TRBJ1-2, with 12 bases lining up with TRBD1. V lost 1 base to trimming and J lost 6 bases; unmatched junction nucleotides: 9. In germline, CDR1 is GTSNPN, CDR2 SVGIG (reference sequence). The CDR3 covers 16 residues. The CDR3 DNA sequence: TGTGCCTGGAGTGCCCGGGACAGGGGGCCCGTCCATGGCTACACCTTC. Protein: CAWSARDRGPVHGYTF.

The table lists this clone with a count of one. The J gene is TRBJ2-7, the V gene TRBV21-1; the table names TRBD1, a call not compared with the DNA. TRBV21-1 counts as a pseudogene. The CDR3 consists of 18 residues. The CDR3 reads CASSKPQEKQARTYEQYF. CDR3 in DNA: TGTGCCAGCAGCAAGCCGCAGGAGAAACAGGCTAGAACCTACGAGCAGTACTTC.

This chain uses TRBV28 with TRBJ2-7, with a weak D call TRBD1 (6 bases). The V end lost 6 bases, the J end lost 3 bases, and 18 bases lay between the germline ends. Germline CDR1 is MDHEN and CDR2 is SYDVKM. The CDR3 totals 15 residues. The CDR3 here is CASSKPGTTIYEQYF. DNA of the CDR3: TGTGCCAGCAGCAAACCCGGGACAACCATCTACGAGCAGTACTTC.

V is TRBV9 and J is TRBJ2-3; D unresolved. V lost 5 bases and J 4 bases, leaving 17 bases between the germline ends. This CDR3 region has 15 residues. CDR1 and CDR2 from the germline V gene are SGDLS and YYNGEE. Written as DNA, the CDR3 is TGTGCCAGCAGTTATAGAGCCGATATCCCAGATACGCAGTATTTT. It is translated as CASSYRADIPDTQYF.

The rearrangement links TRBV2 to TRBJ1-2; TRBD1 matches 7 bases. This CDR3 comprises 12 residues. The J segment lost 8 bases and the V segment lost 6 bases, leaving 6 bases of the junction unmatched. Germline V lookup: CDR1 SNHLY, CDR2 FYNNEI. CDR3 sequence reads: CASSAQGDGYTF. CDR3 nucleotide sequence: TGTGCCAGCAGCGCTCAGGGGGACGGCTACACCTTC.

The chain combines TRBV7-8 with TRBJ2-7; 8 nucleotides line up with TRBD2. Germline V lookup: CDR1 SGHVS, CDR2 FQNEAQ. The junction had 14 bases not matched to a gene; V was cut back by 4 bases and J by 3 bases. This CDR3 is 17 amino acids long. The CDR3 region has the DNA TGTGCCAGCAGCTCAGCCAAGGGAGCGGGAGTGGTCTACGAGCAGTACTTC. As protein: CASSSAKGAGVVYEQYF.

A few counts support this clone. The J gene is TRBJ2-7, the V gene TRBV6-1; 11 nucleotides agree with TRBD1. J was trimmed by 3 bases and V by 1 base; bases with no gene match: 2. CDR3 length equals 15 residues. Germline loops: CDR1 MNHNS, CDR2 SASEGT. Written as DNA, the CDR3 is TGTGCCAGCAGTGAAGACGGGACAGGGGGCTACGAGCAGTACTTC. Amino acids: CASSEDGTGGYEQYF.

This chain joins TRBV6-1 and TRBJ1-1; D is unclear. Trimming removed 2 bases at V and 4 bases at J, with 11 bases between. Looked up from germline, CDR1 is MNHNS and CDR2 is SASEGT. The CDR3 consists of 14 residues. The DNA for the CDR3 is TGTGCCAGCAGTGAACCCTCGTTTAGCACTGAAGCTTTCTTT. Protein sequence: CASSEPSFSTEAFF.

J is TRBJ1-2 and V is TRBV6-4; 11 bases agree with TRBD1. CDR3 length: 14 amino acids. Trimming took 6 bases from V and 8 from J; bases not matched to a gene: 8. In germline, CDR1 is MRHNA, CDR2 SNTAGT. CDR3 protein: CASSTGQGAGGYTF. CDR3 DNA sequence: TGTGCCAGCAGCACAGGACAGGGGGCAGGAGGCTACACCTTC.

In nucleotides, the CDR3 is TGTGCCAGCGGCCCGGACAGTAACTATGGCTACACCTTC. Translating it yields CASGPDSNYGYTF. V and J are TRBV7-9 and TRBJ1-2; D perhaps matches TRBD1 (6 bases). Germline lookup yields CDR1 SEHNR and CDR2 FQNEAQ (reference sequence). The germline V and J ends were trimmed by 8 bases and 1 base, with 11 bases remaining between them. This CDR3 has 13 residues.

This sequence joins TRBV5-1 and TRBJ2-3; possible D gene TRBD1, 5 bases. This CDR3 is 15 amino acids long. Trimming stripped 1 base from V and 4 bases from J, with 13 bases between. CDR1 SGHRS and CDR2 YFSETQ come from the germline V gene. The CDR3: CASSLSGNYADTQYF. CDR3 nucleotides: TGCGCCAGCAGCTTGTCAGGGAATTATGCAGATACGCAGTATTTT.

The J gene is TRBJ2-3, the V gene TRBV19; D uncertain. Between the trimmed V and J ends, which lost 5 bases and 5 bases, there was a span of 11 bases. There are 13 residues in the CDR3. In germline, CDR1 is LNHDA, CDR2 SQIVND (reference sequence). The CDR3 spells CASSGAELDTQYF. The DNA of the CDR3 is TGTGCCAGTAGTGGTGCGGAGTTAGATACGCAGTATTTT.

The CDR3 reads CASSLPGQGYTEAFF. The CDR3 DNA is TGTGCCAGCAGTTTACCCGGGCAGGGATACACTGAAGCTTTCTTT. This rearrangement joins TRBV7-8 to TRBJ1-1; perhaps TRBD1 as D (5 bases). V was shortened by 6 bases and J by 3 bases, with 17 bases between the two germline ends. The germline gives CDR1 SGHVS, CDR2 FQNEAQ. The length of the CDR3 is 15 residues.

The rearrangement links TRBV14 to TRBJ2-7; possibly TRBD1 for D (6 bases). CDR1 is SGHDN, CDR2 FVKESK, per germline. The CDR3 loop spans 19 amino acids. V lost 4 bases, J lost 4 bases, and 29 bases lay in between. The CDR3 DNA reads as TGTGCCAGCAGCCCCGGCCCGGGACAATCCGTCGAGCCCACATACGAGCAGTACTTC. It is translated as CASSPGPGQSVEPTYEQYF.